This T cell receptor (beta chain) was sequenced during a study of beta chain features in type 1 diabetes. CDR3 length: 15 residues. CDR1 and CDR2 from the germline V gene are MNHNS and SASEGT. The trim removed 5 bases at V and 5 bases at J, leaving 9 bases unmatched. The whole isolated RNA underwent reverse transcription, so sequencing captured expressed TCRB transcripts. Profiled with immunoSEQ multiplex PCR; TCRdb holds only in-frame clones, not every one. The sample consists of 900,000 or so clones, under 20% of them appearing once. About this clone: Its antigen is undetermined.

Study-wide results and caveats: Among type 1 diabetes patients, VDJ junctions had fewer insertions and more deletions.

This chain joins TRBV6-1 and TRBJ1-1; 9 nucleotides match TRBD1. The sample consisted of naive CD4+ T cells from blood. The TCR was taken from a young woman in good health. In DNA form, the CDR3 reads TGTGCCAGCAGTCTCCAGACAGGGGGTGGTACTGAAGCTTTCTTT. This translates into CASSLQTGGGTEAFF.